This T cell receptor beta chain was sequenced during a study of T cell responses to AZD1222 COVID-19 vaccine. Concerning this clone itself: Its target is unknown.

The study pooled second doses at about 4 or about 12 weeks. The data were produced by immunoSEQ multiplex PCR, yet TCRdb's version contains in-frame clones alone and is incomplete. This table holds 150,000 to 200,000 clones, less than 95% found once. Study results and limitations: Spike-specific TCR breadth and depth went up after people got two AZD1222 doses. Spike was spanned by vaccine-associated CD4 TCRs, which were dominant at 160-218 and 743-854.

The CDR3 is made up of 16 amino acids. Germline V gene data show CDR1 as GTSNPN and CDR2 as SVGIG (reference sequence). V dropped 3 bases and J dropped 7; count of bases not matched to a gene: 10. The genes are TRBV30 and TRBJ1-6, with 9 bases identical to TRBD1. The sample here was peripheral blood, taken 28 days after the second AZD1222 dose. The origin of this receptor is an adult who received the AZD1222 COVID-19 vaccine. In nucleotides, the CDR3 is TGTGCCTGGAGCGCCCCGGGACAGGGTAACAATTCACCCCTCCACTTT. This encodes CAWSAPGQGNNSPLHF.